Below are 8 T cell receptor beta chains sequenced from a single sample in a study of blood T cell repertoires in COVID-19. Measured with immunoSEQ multiplex PCR; TCRdb has only the in-frame clones, and not every one. The sample has about 30,000 clones, roughly 90% seen once. Sequenced: peripheral blood. Receptors originate from a man in his fifties or sixties with active or convalescent COVID-19.

The chain uses TRBV19 and TRBJ2-2; a weak D match, TRBD2 (5 bases). V gave up 7 bases and J gave up 0 bases, with 12 bases separating them. Germline values: CDR1 LNHDA, CDR2 SQIVND (reference sequence). The length of the CDR3 is 15 residues. The CDR3 coding sequence is TGTGCCAGTACCCCGGGGATTTCGAACACCGGGGAGCTGTTTTTT. Its translation: CASTPGISNTGELFF.

This clone was detected only a few times. The rearrangement joins TRBV5-1 to TRBJ1-2; no clear D. This CDR3 contains 14 residues. Germline loops: CDR1 SGHRS, CDR2 YFSETQ. The germline V and J ends were trimmed by 0 bases and 4 bases, with 10 bases remaining between them. The CDR3 is CASSLGRNLYGYTF. The CDR3 nucleotides read TGCGCCAGCAGCTTGGGCAGAAACCTCTATGGCTACACCTTC. The whole variable domain, filled in from reference TRBV5-1 and TRBJ1-2, reads KAGVTQTPRYLIKTRGQQVTLSCSPISGHRSVSWYQQTPGQGLQFLFEYFSETQRNKGNFPGRFSGRQFSNSRSEMNVSTLELGDSALYLCASSLGRNLYGYTFGSGTRLTVV.

This chain's CDR3 is CASTRGLAGVGVEVSEQFF. Here the CDR3 DNA reads TGTGCCAGCACCCGCGGACTAGCGGGAGTAGGGGTTGAGGTTAGTGAGCAGTTCTTC. The genes are TRBV7-2 and TRBJ2-1, with TRBD2 identical over 13 bases. Germline V lookup: CDR1 SGHTA, CDR2 FQGNSA. This CDR3 contains 19 residues. After removal of 7 bases from V and 9 bases from J, the junction contained 21 bases not matched to a gene.

V usage is TRBV9 and J usage is TRBJ1-3; 7 positions match TRBD1. The CDR3 has 14 amino acids. With 4 bases clipped from V and 4 bases from J, the junction kept 5 bases outside the gene matches. CDR1 SGDLS and CDR2 YYNGEE come from the germline V gene. The CDR3 region has the DNA TGTGCCAGCAGCACCCTGACAGGGGGAAACACCATATATTTT. Translation: CASSTLTGGNTIYF.

This chain joins TRBV28 and TRBJ2-3; 7 bases are shared with TRBD1. Germline values: CDR1 MDHEN, CDR2 SYDVKM. CDR3 length equals 15 residues. J was trimmed by 5 bases and V by 4 bases; bases with no gene match: 9. In DNA form, the CDR3 reads TGTGCCAGCAGTTCCGGGGACAGCGCAGGAGATACGCAGTATTTT. Translation: CASSSGDSAGDTQYF.

The chain employs TRBV19 and TRBJ2-1; D possibly corresponds to TRBD2 (5 bases). Trimming left V 3 bases short and J 0 bases short, with 9 bases between. This CDR3 is built from 15 residues. Germline assignment: CDR1 LNHDA and CDR2 SQIVND (reference sequence). CDR3 sequence reads: CASSIQRSSYNEQFF. The CDR3 DNA reads TGTGCCAGTAGTATTCAGCGGAGCTCCTACAATGAGCAGTTCTTC.

V gene TRBV6-2 or TRBV6-3 combines with J gene TRBJ2-5; 9 nucleotides line up with TRBD2. V lost 4 bases to trimming and J lost 6 bases; unmatched junction nucleotides: 9. The length of the CDR3 is 15 residues. Germline assignment: CDR1 MNHEY and CDR2 SVGEGT. The CDR3 reads CASSSPGLALKTQYF. CDR3 coding DNA: TGTGCCAGCAGTTCCCCGGGACTAGCATTAAAGACCCAGTACTTC.

The gene calls are TRBV6-1 and TRBJ1-5, with a tentative D call TRBD1 (6 bases). Germline CDR1 and CDR2: MNHNS and SASEGT. The CDR3 has 17 amino acids. V lost 4 bases to trimming and J lost 0 bases, with 16 bases between them. For the CDR3, the DNA is TGTGCCAGCAGTGGTGGGACATCCAAATATAGCAATCAGCCCCAGCATTTT. This sequence encodes CASSGGTSKYSNQPQHF.